This T cell receptor beta chain stems from a study of shared T cell receptors in the human thymus. The method was immunoSEQ multiplex PCR; TCRdb's version includes in-frame clones alone and lacks a portion of them. The top ten hold 0.0095% to 0.013% of the sample, which has some 760,000 clones, around 85% seen once. J lost 0 bases, V lost 5 bases, and 17 bases had no gene match. The length of the CDR3 is 20 residues. Per germline, CDR1 MNHEY and CDR2 SMNVEV (reference sequence). The sample also formed part of further work on human thymus T cells.

Sequencing input: thymocytes. The source of this sequence is a girl under three years old with a congenital heart defect. The chain links TRBV27 to TRBJ1-3, with TRBD1 identical over 9 bases. The CDR3 nucleotides are TGTGCCAGCAGTCACTGTGGGACAGGGAGGTACCCAAGCTCTGGAAACACCATATATTTT. Its protein product is CASSHCGTGRYPSSGNTIYF.